This T cell receptor beta chain was recovered during a study of graft-versus-host responses after intestinal transplantation. The overall study: Anti-thymocyte globulin was used for induction in all recipients, who then took tacrolimus and steroids for approximately 3 years. The study, taken as a whole, reports: Allografts of patients with graft-donor T cell macrochimerism showed high graft-versus-host to host-versus-graft clone ratios.

Clones were read by immunoSEQ multiplex PCR, and TCRdb kept only the in-frame ones, dropping some. The table includes tens of thousands of clones, 75% to 95% detected once. With respect to this clone: The antigen is unknown.

The sequencing used unstimulated CD8+ T cells sorted from spleen or lymph node cells, collected before intestinal transplant. This TCR was sampled from a human donor who received an intestinal transplant.

The CDR3 coding sequence is TGTGCCAGCAGCTTATTTGCCCAGAGGGAGAGGGCCGGGGAGCTGTTTTTT. Amino acids: CASSLFAQRERAGELFF. The chain links TRBV13 to TRBJ2-2; possibly TRBD2 for D (5 bases). CDR3 size: 17 residues. V dropped 2 bases and J dropped 6 bases, with 19 bases sitting between them. Germline lookup yields CDR1 PRHDT and CDR2 FYEKMQ (reference sequence). Looking up the rest from reference TRBV13 and TRBJ2-2 gives the full variable domain: AAGVIQSPRHLIKEKRETATLKCYPIPRHDTVYWYQQGPGQDPQFLISFYEKMQSDKGSIPDRFSAQQFSDYHSELNMSSLELGDSALYFCASSLFAQRERAGELFFGEGSRLTVL.